The 16 T cell receptor beta chains below all came from one sample that was sequenced in a study of blood T cell repertoires in COVID-19. Method: immunoSEQ multiplex PCR; TCRdb's copy keeps in-frame clones and lacks some. The data show nearly 85,000 clones, around 83% seen once. The sequenced sample consisted of peripheral blood. The receptors were gathered from a woman in her sixties or seventies with acute or convalescent COVID-19.

The chain links TRBV9 to TRBJ2-2, with TRBD2 matching 14 bases. The germline CDR1 and CDR2 sequences are SGDLS and YYNGEE. J gave up 4 bases and V 7 bases, and 3 bases lay outside the gene matches. The CDR3 loop spans 15 amino acids. The CDR3 sequence is CASAGTSGGTGELFF. In DNA, the CDR3 is TGTGCCAGCGCGGGGACTAGCGGGGGCACCGGGGAGCTGTTTTTT.

This clone showed up just a few times. The chain recombines TRBV29-1 with TRBJ2-7; D may be TRBD2 (6 bases). V lost 6 bases and J 7 bases, leaving 13 bases between the germline ends. Germline V CDR1 and CDR2: SQVTM, ANQGSEA. This CDR3 contains 11 residues. The CDR3 DNA reads as TGCAGCGTCCTACCGGGGACTGAGCAGTACTTC. Residues: CSVLPGTEQYF.

This clone was recorded a few times. The chain links TRBV30 to TRBJ1-6; D not certain. V lost 4 bases to trimming and J lost 5 bases, with 9 bases between them. This CDR3 is 13 amino acids long. Germline assignment: CDR1 GTSNPN and CDR2 SVGIG (reference sequence). CDR3 residues: CAWTWADNSPLHF. CDR3 nucleotide sequence: TGTGCCTGGACTTGGGCAGATAATTCACCCCTCCACTTT.

CDR3 DNA sequence: TGTGCCAGCAGTTTATGGTCTAGCGGGGGCGTCGCAGATACGCAGTATTTT. Amino acids: CASSLWSSGGVADTQYF. The chain uses TRBV27 and TRBJ2-3, with 10 positions matching TRBD2. J gave up 4 bases and V 1 base, and 8 bases lay outside the gene matches. CDR1 is MNHEY and CDR2 is SMNVEV in the germline V gene (reference sequence). This CDR3 region has 17 residues.

The chain has TRBV2 and TRBJ2-5, with 11 bases aligning to TRBD2. Germline values: CDR1 SNHLY, CDR2 FYNNEI. V was clipped by 5 bases and J by 4 bases; unmatched bases: 6. CDR3 length equals 15 residues. The CDR3 sequence is CASSLLAGVGETQYF. The CDR3 coding sequence is TGTGCCAGCAGTTTACTAGCGGGAGTGGGAGAGACCCAGTACTTC. The complete variable domain, with remaining parts taken from reference TRBV2 and TRBJ2-5, reads EPEVTQTPSHQVTQMGQEVILRCVPISNHLYFYWYRQILGQKVEFLVSFYNNEISEKSEIFDDQFSVERPDGSNFTLKIRSTKLEDSAMYFCASSLLAGVGETQYFGPGTRLLVL.

The chain combines TRBV10-2 with TRBJ2-3, with 14 nucleotides matching TRBD2. The CDR3 sequence is 18 residues long. Germline V gene sequence: CDR1 WSHSY, CDR2 SAAADI. The trim removed 6 bases at V and 0 bases at J, leaving 8 bases unmatched. The CDR3 sequence is CASSPLGLAGVSTDTQYF. The CDR3 coding sequence is TGCGCCAGCAGCCCCCTGGGACTAGCGGGAGTGAGCACAGATACGCAGTATTTT.

This chain joins TRBV5-1 and TRBJ1-4, with D possibly TRBD1 on 5 matching bases. The V end was cut by 0 bases, the J end by 7 bases, with 10 bases between. This CDR3 has 14 residues. Germline CDR1 reads SGHRS; CDR2 reads YFSETQ. CDR3 protein: CASSLGGSSEKLFF. In DNA, the CDR3 is TGCGCCAGCAGCTTGGGGGGCTCAAGTGAAAAACTGTTTTTT. Together with reference TRBV5-1 and TRBJ1-4, the CDR3 gives the full variable domain: KAGVTQTPRYLIKTRGQQVTLSCSPISGHRSVSWYQQTPGQGLQFLFEYFSETQRNKGNFPGRFSGRQFSNSRSEMNVSTLELGDSALYLCASSLGGSSEKLFFGSGTQLSVL.

In DNA, the CDR3 is TGTGCCAGCAGTGAAGTTGCCACCTGGGGGCGTAGCACTGAAGCTTTCTTT. Amino acids: CASSEVATWGRSTEAFF. The chain recombines TRBV6-1 with TRBJ1-1; D possibly corresponds to TRBD1 (6 bases). Germline lookup yields CDR1 MNHNS and CDR2 SASEGT. The V end was cut by 1 base, the J end by 4 bases, with 19 bases between. This CDR3 is built from 17 residues.

This chain links TRBV30 with TRBJ1-3; no firm D call. Germline CDR1 and CDR2: GTSNPN and SVGIG (reference sequence). The CDR3 is made up of 12 amino acids. V shed 3 bases and J shed 0 bases, with 3 bases lying between them. The CDR3 nucleotides are TGTGCCTGGAGGAGCTCTGGAAACACCATATATTTT. Its protein is CAWRSSGNTIYF.

The V and J genes are TRBV5-1 and TRBJ2-6; D unclear. Per germline, CDR1 SGHRS and CDR2 YFSETQ. This CDR3 has 15 residues. Trimming pared 2 bases from V and 0 bases from J, leaving 6 bases between. CDR3 sequence (DNA): TGCGCCAGCAGCTTCCAGCGCTCTGGGGCCAACGTCCTGACTTTC. Translation gives CASSFQRSGANVLTF.

The chain uses TRBV7-9 and TRBJ1-1; tentatively, D is TRBD1 (6 bases). Germline CDR1 is SEHNR and CDR2 is FQNEAQ (reference sequence). Between the trimmed V and J ends, which lost 1 base and 4 bases, there was a span of 10 bases. This CDR3 is built from 14 residues. The CDR3 protein is CASSLDRASTEAFF. Written as DNA, the CDR3 is TGTGCCAGCAGCTTAGACAGGGCGAGCACTGAAGCTTTCTTT.

V usage is TRBV5-1 and J usage is TRBJ2-2; 9 nucleotides agree with TRBD2. The CDR3 covers 16 residues. Trimming at V came to 4 bases and at J to 6 bases, leaving 10 bases not matched to a gene. Germline CDR1 and CDR2: SGHRS and YFSETQ. The CDR3 sequence is CASSPQAGGLSGELFF. CDR3 in DNA: TGCGCCAGCAGCCCCCAAGCGGGGGGCCTATCCGGGGAGCTGTTTTTT.

The CDR3 is CASSYTGREGYTF. Written as DNA, the CDR3 is TGTGCCAGCAGTTATACAGGGAGGGAAGGCTACACCTTC. The chain combines TRBV7-8 with TRBJ1-2; tentative D call: TRBD1 (6 bases). CDR1 is SGHVS and CDR2 is FQNEAQ in the germline V gene. V lost 6 bases and J 8 bases, leaving 16 bases between the germline ends. This CDR3 has 13 residues.

This clone has more than one count but fewer than ten. V is TRBV25-1 and J is TRBJ1-3; D unclear. The CDR3 consists of 15 residues. Germline V gives CDR1 MGHDK, CDR2 SYGVNS. V lost 4 bases and J lost 2, with 12 bases in between. The CDR3, as DNA: TGTGCCAGCAGTGCCGGGTACACTGCTGGAAACACCATATATTTT. It encodes CASSAGYTAGNTIYF.

The chain has TRBV25-1 and TRBJ1-2; 7 nucleotides line up with TRBD1. The CDR3 runs to 14 residues. The trim removed 5 bases at V and 5 bases at J, leaving 8 bases unmatched. Per the germline V gene, CDR1 is MGHDK and CDR2 is SYGVNS. In DNA, the CDR3 is TGTGCCAGCAGTACCGGGGACAGAAATTATGGCTACACCTTC. Translation: CASSTGDRNYGYTF.

The rearrangement joins TRBV29-1 to TRBJ2-7; 7 bases match TRBD2. The ends lost 6 bases at V and 7 bases at J; junction bases unmatched: 15. The CDR3 length is 14 residues. In germline, CDR1 is SQVTM, CDR2 ANQGSEA. Here the CDR3 DNA reads TGCAGCGTAGATACCGGGAGGCTATCGGGGGAGCAGTACTTC. Its protein is CSVDTGRLSGEQYF.